Listed below are T cell receptor beta chains from one sample, sequenced in a study of cytomegalovirus exposure and HLA in healthy donors. Libraries were prepared by immunoSEQ multiplex PCR; TCRdb keeps only in-frame clonotypes and omits some of them. This table holds about 160,000 clones, roughly 78% found once. The sequenced sample consisted of PBMCs. The source of these receptors is a man in his forties in good health and CMV-seropositive. CDR3s leave out the opening cysteine and the closing phenylalanine or tryptophan. Expanded clones are given a class, and other clones once, few, many or no size at all.

>NA|TRBV7-2|TRBJ2-5
ASSLAATSVETQY
>NA|TRBV5-1|TRBJ2-7
ASSLGPEQY
>NA|TRBV29-1|TRBJ1-3
SATGTHSDPGGNTIY
>NA|TRBV27|TRBJ2-2
ASSPDRGLNTGELF
>NA|TRBV14|TRBJ2-6
ASSTQTPGANVLT
>NA|TRBV7-3|TRBJ1-1
ASSHGGAPAEAF
>few|TRBV6-5|TRBJ1-4
ASSRLATNEKLF
>NA|TRBV6-1|TRBJ2-1
ASSEAEAGWYNEQF
>NA|TRBV9|TRBJ2-3
ASSVAATGGNREADTQY
>NA|TRBV11-2|TRBJ2-7
ASSLDSLSYEQY
>NA|TRBV6-5|TRBJ1-4
ASRQGGGDEKLF
>NA|TRBV19|TRBJ1-6
ASNKDNNSPLH
>NA|TRBV5-4|TRBJ2-5
ASSEGQGKETQY
>NA|TRBV5-5|TRBJ2-7
ASSLDGDYEQY
>NA|TRBV11-2|TRBJ1-4
ASSGTDEKLF
>once|TRBV7-2|NA
ASSYRTGGSYEQY
>NA|TRBV7-3|TRBJ2-1
ASSLGTHNEQF
>NA|TRBV18|TRBJ2-7
ASSPPGGSYEQY
>NA|TRBV29-1|TRBJ2-1
SVGRGAGNEQF
>NA|TRBV6-6|TRBJ1-3
ASRPTGTGGNTIY
>NA|TRBV6-5|TRBJ2-7
ASNGLAGNEQY
>once|TRBV4-3|TRBJ1-6
ASSQDRGSYNSPLH
>few|TRBV9|TRBJ2-3
ASSVEGQVTDTQY
>NA|TRBV27|TRBJ2-3
ASSLMSLDTQY
>NA|TRBV7-9|TRBJ2-1
ASSLAGTVYNEQF
>few|TRBV9|TRBJ1-2
ASSADRDYGYT
>NA|TRBV9|TRBJ2-1
ASSVGTRGNEQF
>few|TRBV27|TRBJ1-6
ASSSLTGGNSPLH
>NA|TRBV5-1|TRBJ1-4
ASSSDLNRGQGEKLF
>NA|TRBV18|TRBJ2-7
ASSTPGTGTSEQY
>NA|TRBV7-3|TRBJ1-1
ASSLNGLPRRFEAF